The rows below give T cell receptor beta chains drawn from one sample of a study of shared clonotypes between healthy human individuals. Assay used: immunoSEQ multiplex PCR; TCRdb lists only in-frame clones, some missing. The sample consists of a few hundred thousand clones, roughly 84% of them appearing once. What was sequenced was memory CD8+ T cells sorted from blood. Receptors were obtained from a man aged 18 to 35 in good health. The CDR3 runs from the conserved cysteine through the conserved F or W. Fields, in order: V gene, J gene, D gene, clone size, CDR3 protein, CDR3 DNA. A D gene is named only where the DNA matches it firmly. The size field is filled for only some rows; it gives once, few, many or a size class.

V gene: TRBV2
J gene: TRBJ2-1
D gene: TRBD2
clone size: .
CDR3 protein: CASRLAGAPGYNEQFF
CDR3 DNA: TGTGCCAGCAGACTAGCGGGAGCCCCGGGGTACAATGAGCAGTTCTTC

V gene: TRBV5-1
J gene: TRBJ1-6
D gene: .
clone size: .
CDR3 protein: CASSLEVRPSPLHF
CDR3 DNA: TGCGCCAGCAGCTTGGAAGTCCGTCCTTCACCCCTCCACTTT

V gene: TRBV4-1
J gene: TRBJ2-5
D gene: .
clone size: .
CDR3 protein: CASSQAENGGLTQYF
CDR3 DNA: TGCGCCAGCAGCCAAGCCGAAAACGGGGGATTGACCCAGTACTTC

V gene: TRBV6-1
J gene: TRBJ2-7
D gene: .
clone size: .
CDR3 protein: CASSEGRQGVHEQYF
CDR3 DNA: TGTGCCAGCAGTGAAGGAAGGCAGGGAGTCCACGAGCAGTACTTC

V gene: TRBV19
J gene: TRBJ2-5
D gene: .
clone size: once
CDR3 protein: CASSIVGATPEETQYF
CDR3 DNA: TGTGCCAGTAGTATCGTCGGGGCAACCCCTGAAGAGACCCAGTACTTC

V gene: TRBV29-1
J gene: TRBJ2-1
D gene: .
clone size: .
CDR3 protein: CSVEGGGSSYNEQFF
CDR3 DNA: TGCAGCGTTGAAGGAGGAGGTTCTTCCTACAATGAGCAGTTCTTC

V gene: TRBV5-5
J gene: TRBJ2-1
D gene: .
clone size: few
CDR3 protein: CASSSGTYNEQFF
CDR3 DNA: TGTGCCAGCAGCTCCGGGACCTACAATGAGCAGTTCTTC

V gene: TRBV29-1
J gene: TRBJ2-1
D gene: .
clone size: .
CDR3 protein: CSVEGWERSYNEQFF
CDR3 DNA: TGCAGCGTTGAGGGATGGGAGCGGTCCTACAATGAGCAGTTCTTC

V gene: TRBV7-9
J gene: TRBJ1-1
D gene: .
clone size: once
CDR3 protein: CASSLRDTYMNTEAFF
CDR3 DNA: TGTGCCAGCAGCCTCCGGGACACTTATATGAACACTGAAGCTTTCTTT

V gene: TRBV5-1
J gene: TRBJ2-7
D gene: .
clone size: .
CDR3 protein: CASSLQGKAYEQYF
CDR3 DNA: TGCGCCAGCTCTCTACAGGGCAAAGCCTACGAGCAGTACTTC

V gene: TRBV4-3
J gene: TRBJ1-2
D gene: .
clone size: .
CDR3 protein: CASSQTRGYGYTF
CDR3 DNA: TGCGCCAGCAGCCAAACACGGGGCTATGGCTACACCTTC

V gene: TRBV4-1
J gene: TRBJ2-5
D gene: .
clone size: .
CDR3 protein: CASSQDQAAKETQYF
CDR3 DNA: TGCGCCAGCAGCCAAGATCAGGCAGCGAAAGAGACCCAGTACTTC

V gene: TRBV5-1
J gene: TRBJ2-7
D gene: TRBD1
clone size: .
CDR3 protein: CASSIDRAGYEQYF
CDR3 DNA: TGCGCCAGCAGCATCGACAGGGCGGGCTACGAGCAGTACTTC

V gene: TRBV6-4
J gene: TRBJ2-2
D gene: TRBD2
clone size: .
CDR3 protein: CASSDSPSGGNTGELFF
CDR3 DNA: TGTGCCAGCAGTGACTCCCCTAGCGGGGGCAATACCGGGGAGCTGTTTTTT

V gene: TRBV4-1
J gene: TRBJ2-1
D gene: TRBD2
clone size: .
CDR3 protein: CASSQVTSVYNEQFF
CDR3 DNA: TGCGCCAGCAGCCAGGTGACTAGCGTGTACAATGAGCAGTTCTTC

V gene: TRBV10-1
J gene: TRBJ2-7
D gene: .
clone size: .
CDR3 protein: CASSENIGTRYEQYF
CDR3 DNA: TGCGCCAGCAGTGAGAACATCGGGACACGCTACGAGCAGTACTTC

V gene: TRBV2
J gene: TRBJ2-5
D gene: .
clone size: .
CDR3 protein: CASSVDLIGGETQYF
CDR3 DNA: TGTGCCAGCAGTGTTGACCTAATCGGCGGGGAGACCCAGTACTTC

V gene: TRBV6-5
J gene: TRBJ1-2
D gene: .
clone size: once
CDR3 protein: CASSYGLQSGYTF
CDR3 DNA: TGTGCCAGCAGTTACGGGTTACAGAGTGGCTACACCTTC

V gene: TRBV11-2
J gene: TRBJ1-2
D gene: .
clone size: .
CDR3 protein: CASSPAGRAEGYTF
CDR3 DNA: TGTGCCAGCAGCCCAGCGGGGCGCGCAGAAGGCTACACCTTC

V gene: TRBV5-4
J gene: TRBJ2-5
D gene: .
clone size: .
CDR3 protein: CASTLGETQYF
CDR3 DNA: TGTGCCAGCACACTGGGGGAGACCCAGTACTTC

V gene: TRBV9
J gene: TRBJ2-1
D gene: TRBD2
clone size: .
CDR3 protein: CASSPPASGHNEQFF
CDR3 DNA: TGTGCCAGCAGCCCCCCGGCTAGCGGGCACAATGAGCAGTTCTTC

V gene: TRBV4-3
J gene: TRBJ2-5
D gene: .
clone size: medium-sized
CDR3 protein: CASSQDLGQKETQYF
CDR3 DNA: TGCGCCAGCAGCCAAGATCTTGGTCAAAAAGAGACCCAGTACTTC

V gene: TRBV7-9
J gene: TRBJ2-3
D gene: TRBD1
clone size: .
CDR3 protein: CASSSRDRATDTQYF
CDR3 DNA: TGTGCCAGCAGCTCCCGGGACAGGGCCACAGATACGCAGTATTTT

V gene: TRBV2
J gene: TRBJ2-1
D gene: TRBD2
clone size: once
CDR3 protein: CASSMGLAGWNEQFF
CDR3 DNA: TGTGCCAGCAGCATGGGACTAGCGGGATGGAATGAGCAGTTCTTC

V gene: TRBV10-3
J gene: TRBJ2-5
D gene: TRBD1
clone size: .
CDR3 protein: CAISNTLDRVQETQYF
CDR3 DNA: TGTGCCATCAGTAACACTTTGGACAGGGTACAAGAGACCCAGTACTTC

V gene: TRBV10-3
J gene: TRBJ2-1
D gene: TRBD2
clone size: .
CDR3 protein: CAINPRQRGRQFF
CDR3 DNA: TGTGCCATCAACCCGAGACAGCGGGGAAGGCAGTTCTTC

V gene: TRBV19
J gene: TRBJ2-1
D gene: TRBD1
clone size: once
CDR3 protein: CASSIRGNEQFF
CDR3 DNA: TGTGCCAGTAGTATCAGGGGGAATGAGCAGTTCTTC

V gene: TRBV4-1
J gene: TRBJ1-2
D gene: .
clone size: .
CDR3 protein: CASNARTNSNYGYTF
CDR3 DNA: TGCGCCAGCAACGCAAGGACGAACTCTAACTATGGCTACACCTTC

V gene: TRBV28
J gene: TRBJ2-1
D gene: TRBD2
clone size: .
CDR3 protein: CASSSRTSGAYNEQFF
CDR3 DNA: TGTGCCAGCAGTTCCCGGACTAGCGGGGCTTACAATGAGCAGTTCTTC

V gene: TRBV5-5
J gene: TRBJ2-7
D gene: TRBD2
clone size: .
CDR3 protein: CASNKLAGGPYEQYF
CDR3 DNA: TGTGCCAGCAACAAACTAGCGGGAGGGCCCTACGAGCAGTACTTC

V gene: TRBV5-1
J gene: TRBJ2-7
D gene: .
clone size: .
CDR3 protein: CASSPRAYEQYF
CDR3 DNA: TGCGCCAGCAGCCCCAGAGCCTACGAGCAGTACTTC

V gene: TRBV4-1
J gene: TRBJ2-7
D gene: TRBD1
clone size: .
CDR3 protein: CASNAYPGQGYYEQYF
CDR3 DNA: TGCGCCAGCAACGCTTATCCGGGACAGGGTTACTACGAGCAGTACTTC

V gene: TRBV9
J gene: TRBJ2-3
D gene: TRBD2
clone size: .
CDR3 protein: CASSVDSAGGIDTQYF
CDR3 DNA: TGTGCCAGCAGCGTAGATTCAGCGGGGGGTATAGATACGCAGTATTTT

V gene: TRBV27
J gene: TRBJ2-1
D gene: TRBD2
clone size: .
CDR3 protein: CASSQTSGSDSYNEQFF
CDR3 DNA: TGTGCCAGCAGTCAGACTAGCGGGAGTGACTCCTACAATGAGCAGTTCTTC

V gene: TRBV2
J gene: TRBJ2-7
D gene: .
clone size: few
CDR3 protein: CASRGIPYEQYF
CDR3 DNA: TGTGCCAGCAGGGGGATCCCCTACGAGCAGTACTTC

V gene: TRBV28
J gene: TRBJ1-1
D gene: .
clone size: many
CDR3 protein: CASTGGGTEAFF
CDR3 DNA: TGTGCCAGTACCGGCGGGGGCACTGAAGCTTTCTTT